These 18 T cell receptor beta chains originate from one sample sequenced in a study of metastatic and nonmetastatic thyroid tumors. TCRdb re-called the PCR reads with MiXCR. The repertoire holds 25,000 to 35,000 clones, 15% to 20% seen once, with around 5% in the top ten. Patients had received no treatment of any kind before thyroid surgery. The sequenced sample was blood. The source is a female donor with papillary thyroid cancer or a benign thyroid nodule (not recorded which). Some clones in this sample may be carry-over from other donors' samples.

This clone showed up just a few times. V is TRBV4-1 and J is TRBJ2-1; TRBD2 agrees at 9 bases. The ends lost 1 base at V and 4 bases at J; junction bases unmatched: 14. The CDR3 is made up of 19 amino acids. CDR1 and CDR2 (germline): MGHRA, YSYEKL. This CDR3 is CASSQGPGGGARQYNEQFF. The CDR3 region has the DNA TGCGCCAGCAGCCAAGGTCCAGGCGGGGGGGCCCGGCAGTACAATGAGCAGTTCTTC.

This clone was detected many times. This CDR3 reads CSVLGLEESSYEQYF. The CDR3 bases are TGCAGCGTGCTTGGACTGGAAGAAAGCTCCTACGAGCAGTACTTC. The chain uses TRBV29-1 and TRBJ2-7, with D perhaps matching TRBD2 (5 bases). The V and J ends lost 6 bases and 0 bases respectively, with 18 bases between them. The CDR3 totals 15 residues. Germline V CDR1 and CDR2: SQVTM, ANQGSEA.

This rearrangement joins TRBV6-5 to TRBJ2-1; 11 bases are shared with TRBD2. This CDR3 region has 14 residues. The germline CDR1 and CDR2 sequences are MNHEY and SVGAGI. The V segment lost 6 bases and the J segment 8 bases; nucleotides outside the gene matches: 6. This CDR3 is CASSLAGGADEQFF. The CDR3 bases are TGTGCCAGCAGCTTAGCGGGAGGGGCGGATGAGCAGTTCTTC.

V and J are TRBV12-3 or TRBV12-4 and TRBJ2-1; no reliable D call. The V end lost 2 bases, the J end lost 7 bases, and 18 bases lay between the germline ends. The CDR3 sequence is 16 residues long. The CDR3 spells CASSLRETLLRNEQFF. CDR3 nucleotides: TGTGCCAGCAGTTTACGCGAGACCCTCCTGAGGAATGAGCAGTTCTTC.

Only a few counts were recorded for this clone. This chain connects TRBV11-1 to TRBJ1-3; 9 bases align to TRBD1. The germline gives CDR1 SGHAT, CDR2 FQDESV (reference sequence). V shed 5 bases, J shed 0 bases, and the junction held 5 bases outside the gene matches. CDR3 length: 16 amino acids. The CDR3 loop is CASSPRTGDSGNTIYF. The DNA of the CDR3 is TGTGCCAGCAGCCCGCGGACAGGGGACTCTGGAAACACCATATATTTT.

This clone was seen more than once but under ten times. The genes are TRBV7-1 and TRBJ2-3, with 10 bases lining up with TRBD2. TRBV7-1 is designated an ORF whose function remains uncertain. The V gene end was trimmed by 3 bases and the J gene end by 2 bases; junction bases not matched to a gene: 17. CDR3 size: 20 residues. The CDR3 nucleotides read TGTGCCAGCAGCTCCCAGGGTATCCGGACTAGCGGAGATCTCACAGATACGCAGTATTTT. Protein product: CASSSQGIRTSGDLTDTQYF.

J is TRBJ1-5 and V is TRBV30, with 12 positions matching TRBD1. V lost 2 bases to trimming and J lost 0 bases; unmatched junction nucleotides: 8. Looked up from germline, CDR1 is GTSNPN and CDR2 is SVGIG (reference sequence). The CDR3 is made up of 18 amino acids. This CDR3 is CAWSPGTGGRYSNQPQHF. The CDR3 DNA follows: TGTGCCTGGAGTCCCGGGACAGGGGGCCGTTATAGCAATCAGCCCCAGCATTTT.

There are a few counts of this clone. The chain employs TRBV4-2 and TRBJ2-1, with D perhaps TRBD2 (6 bases). Germline loops: CDR1 LGHNA, CDR2 YNFKEQ. V was shortened by 0 bases and J by 2 bases, with 11 bases between the two germline ends. The CDR3 has 16 residues. The CDR3 region is CASSQDFGTPYNEQFF. The CDR3 region has the DNA TGTGCCAGCAGCCAAGATTTTGGGACTCCCTACAATGAGCAGTTCTTC.

The CDR3 coding sequence is TGCGCCAGCAGCAGAACCGGGACAGGGGAAGCAACTTTCTTT. Encoded protein: CASSRTGTGEATFF. This sequence joins TRBV5-1 and TRBJ1-1; 10 bases are shared with TRBD1. V trimming: 4 bases; J trimming: 12 bases; junction bases outside the gene matches: 12. CDR1 and CDR2 from the germline V gene are SGHRS and YFSETQ. The CDR3 spans 14 residues.

Many counts were recorded for this clone. V gene TRBV29-1 combines with J gene TRBJ2-7; no clear D gene. Germline CDR1 SQVTM, CDR2 ANQGSEA. The CDR3 is made up of 12 amino acids. Trimming pared 7 bases from V and 5 bases from J, leaving 15 bases between. The CDR3 region is CSANLHGNEQYF. The CDR3 DNA follows: TGCAGCGCCAACCTTCATGGTAACGAGCAGTACTTC.

This clone was seen many times. The chain joins TRBV20-1 to TRBJ2-5; D is possibly TRBD1 (6 bases). The CDR3 extends over 17 amino acids. CDR1 DFQATT and CDR2 SNEGSKA come from the germline V gene (reference sequence). Trimming removed 0 bases at V and 2 bases at J, with 19 bases between. For the CDR3, the DNA is TGCAGTGCTAGAGACCTAATCACTACAGGGCGACAAGAGACCCAGTACTTC. Translated: CSARDLITTGRQETQYF.

This clone has a count of ten or more. The chain has TRBV9 and TRBJ1-1; 8 bases agree with TRBD1. With V trimmed by 3 bases and J by 1 base, 2 bases remained unmatched. Germline values: CDR1 SGDLS, CDR2 YYNGEE. CDR3 length equals 14 residues. The CDR3 DNA sequence: TGTGCCAGCAGCGCCGGGACAGGGAACACTGAAGCTTTCTTT. It is translated as CASSAGTGNTEAFF. Full variable domain (rest looked up from reference TRBV9 and TRBJ1-1): DSGVTQTPKHLITATGQRVTLRCSPRSGDLSVYWYQQSLDQGLQFLIQYYNGEERAKGNILERFSAQQFPDLHSELNLSSLELGDSALYFCASSAGTGNTEAFFGQGTRLTVV.

The chain joins TRBV13 to TRBJ2-1, with TRBD2 matching over 16 bases. CDR1 and CDR2 from the germline V gene are PRHDT and FYEKMQ (reference sequence). V dropped 5 bases and J dropped 3; count of bases not matched to a gene: 7. The CDR3 is made up of 18 amino acids. CDR3 amino acids: CASSPGTSGGENYNEQFF. In DNA form, the CDR3 reads TGTGCCAGCAGCCCCGGGACTAGCGGGGGGGAGAACTACAATGAGCAGTTCTTC.

This clone turned up a few times. Sequence at one end of the junction differs from germline and may be a read error. The chain recombines TRBV6-1 with TRBJ2-3; D unresolved. This CDR3 region has 12 residues. Germline CDR1 MNHNS, CDR2 SASEGT. Here the CDR3 reads CATIGSTDTQYF. The CDR3 nucleotides are TGTGCCACGATCGGCAGCACAGATACTCAGTATTTT.

This clone was seen only a few times. This chain uses TRBV6-5 with TRBJ1-4, with D maybe TRBD1 (5 bases). The CDR3 is made up of 12 amino acids. Germline V gene sequence: CDR1 MNHEY, CDR2 SVGAGI. V shed 8 bases and J shed 8 bases, with 12 bases lying between them. Here the CDR3 DNA reads TGTGCCAGCCTGGGACGTGACGAAAAACTGTTTTTT. Residues: CASLGRDEKLFF.

This clone was detected a few times. This chain uses TRBV6-1 with TRBJ2-3, with no clear D. Trimming removed 7 bases from V and 8 bases from J, with 16 bases in between. The CDR3 has 13 amino acids. Germline V gene sequence: CDR1 MNHNS, CDR2 SASEGT. For the CDR3, the DNA is TGTGCCAGCATTGTGGGGTGGTCAGGTACGCAGTATTTT. Protein: CASIVGWSGTQYF.

At least ten counts were recorded for this clone. V gene TRBV9 combines with J gene TRBJ2-3; no clear D. This CDR3 has 12 residues. V lost 3 bases and J lost 0, with 2 bases in between. The germline V gene encodes CDR1 SGDLS and CDR2 YYNGEE. The CDR3 loop is CASSESTDTQYF. CDR3 nucleotides: TGTGCCAGCAGCGAGAGCACAGATACGCAGTATTTT.

This clone was counted only a few times. This chain links TRBV6-2 or TRBV6-3 with TRBJ2-5; no clear D gene. V was pared by 5 bases and J by 2 bases, with 9 bases between. CDR1 is MNHEY, CDR2 SVGEGT, per germline. The CDR3 totals 13 residues. CDR3 amino acids: CASSGWPQETQYF. DNA for the CDR3: TGTGCCAGCAGTGGCTGGCCTCAAGAGACCCAGTACTTC.